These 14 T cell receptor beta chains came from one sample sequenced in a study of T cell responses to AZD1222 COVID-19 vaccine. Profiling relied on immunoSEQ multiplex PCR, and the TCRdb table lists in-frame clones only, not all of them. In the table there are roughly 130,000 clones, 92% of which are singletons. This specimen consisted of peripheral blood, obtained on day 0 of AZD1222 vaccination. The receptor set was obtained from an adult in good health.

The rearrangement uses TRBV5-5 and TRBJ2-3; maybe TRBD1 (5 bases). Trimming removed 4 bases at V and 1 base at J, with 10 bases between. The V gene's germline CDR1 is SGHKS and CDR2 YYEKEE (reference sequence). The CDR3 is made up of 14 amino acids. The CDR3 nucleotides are TGTGCCAGCAGCCCCAGGGCCCGCACAGATACGCAGTATTTT. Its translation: CASSPRARTDTQYF.

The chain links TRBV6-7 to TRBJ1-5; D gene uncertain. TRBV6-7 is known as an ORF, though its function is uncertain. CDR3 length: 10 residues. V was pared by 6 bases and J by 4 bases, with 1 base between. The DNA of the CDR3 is TGTGCCAGCAGGAATCAGCCCCAGCATTTT. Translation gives CASRNQPQHF.

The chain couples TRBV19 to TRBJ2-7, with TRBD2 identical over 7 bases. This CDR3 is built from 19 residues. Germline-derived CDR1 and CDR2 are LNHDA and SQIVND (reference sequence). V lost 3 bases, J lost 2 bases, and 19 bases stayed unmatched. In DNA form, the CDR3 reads TGTGCCAGTAGTATGCCTCCTAGGGGCGGGAGTGTGCACACCTACGAGCAGTACTTC. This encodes CASSMPPRGGSVHTYEQYF. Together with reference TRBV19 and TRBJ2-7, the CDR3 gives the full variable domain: DGGITQSPKYLFRKEGQNVTLSCEQNLNHDAMYWYRQDPGQGLRLIYYSQIVNDFQKGDIAEGYSVSREKKESFPLTVTSAQKNPTAFYLCASSMPPRGGSVHTYEQYFGPGTRLTVT.

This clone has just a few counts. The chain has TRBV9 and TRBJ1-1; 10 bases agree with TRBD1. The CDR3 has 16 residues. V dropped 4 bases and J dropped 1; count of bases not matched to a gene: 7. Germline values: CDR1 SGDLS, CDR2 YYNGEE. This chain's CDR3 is CASSPGQGPSNTEAFF. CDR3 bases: TGTGCCAGCAGCCCGGGACAGGGGCCCTCGAACACTGAAGCTTTCTTT.

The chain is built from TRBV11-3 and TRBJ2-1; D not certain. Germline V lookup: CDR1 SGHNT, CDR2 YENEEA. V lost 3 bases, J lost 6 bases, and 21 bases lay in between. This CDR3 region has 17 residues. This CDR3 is CASSLLTVVGAPNEQFF. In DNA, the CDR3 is TGTGCCAGCAGCTTGCTCACCGTTGTCGGAGCCCCCAATGAGCAGTTCTTC.

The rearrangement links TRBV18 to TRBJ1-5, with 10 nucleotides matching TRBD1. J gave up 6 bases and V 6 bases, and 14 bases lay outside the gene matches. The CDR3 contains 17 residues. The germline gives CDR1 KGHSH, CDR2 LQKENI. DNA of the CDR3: TGTGCCAGCTCTCAAACCGGGACAGGGGCCGGGGGTCAGCCCCAGCATTTT. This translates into CASSQTGTGAGGQPQHF.

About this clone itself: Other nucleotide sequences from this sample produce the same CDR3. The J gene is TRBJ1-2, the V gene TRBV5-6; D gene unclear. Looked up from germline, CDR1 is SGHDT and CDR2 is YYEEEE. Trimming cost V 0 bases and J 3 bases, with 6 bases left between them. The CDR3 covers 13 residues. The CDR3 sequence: CASSLGQDYGYTF. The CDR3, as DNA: TGTGCCAGCAGCTTGGGACAAGACTATGGCTACACCTTC.

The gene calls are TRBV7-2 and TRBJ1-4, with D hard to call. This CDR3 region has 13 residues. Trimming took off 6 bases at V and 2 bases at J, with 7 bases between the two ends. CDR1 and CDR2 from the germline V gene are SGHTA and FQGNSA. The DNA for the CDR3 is TGTGCCAGCAGGGTAAAGACTAATGAAAAACTGTTTTTT. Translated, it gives CASRVKTNEKLFF.

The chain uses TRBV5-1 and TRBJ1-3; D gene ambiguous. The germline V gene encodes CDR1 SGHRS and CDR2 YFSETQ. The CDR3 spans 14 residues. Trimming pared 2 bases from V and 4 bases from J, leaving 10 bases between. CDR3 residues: CASSLLGSGNTIYF. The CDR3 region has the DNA TGCGCCAGCAGCTTATTAGGGTCAGGAAACACCATATATTTT. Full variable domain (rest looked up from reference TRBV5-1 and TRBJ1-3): KAGVTQTPRYLIKTRGQQVTLSCSPISGHRSVSWYQQTPGQGLQFLFEYFSETQRNKGNFPGRFSGRQFSNSRSEMNVSTLELGDSALYLCASSLLGSGNTIYFGEGSWLTVV.

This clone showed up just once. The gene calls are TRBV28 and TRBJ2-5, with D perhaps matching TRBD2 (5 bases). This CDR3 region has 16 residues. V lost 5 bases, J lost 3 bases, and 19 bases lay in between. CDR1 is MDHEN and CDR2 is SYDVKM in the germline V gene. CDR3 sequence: CASSPHRGRMEETQYF. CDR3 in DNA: TGTGCCAGCAGTCCCCATCGGGGTCGGATGGAAGAGACCCAGTACTTC.

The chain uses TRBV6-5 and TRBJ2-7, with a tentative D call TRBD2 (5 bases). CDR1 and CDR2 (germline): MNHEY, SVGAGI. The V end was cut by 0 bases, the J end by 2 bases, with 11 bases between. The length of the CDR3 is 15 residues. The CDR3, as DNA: TGTGCCAGCAGTTACTCGTGGCAGGAGGCCTACGAGCAGTACTTC. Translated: CASSYSWQEAYEQYF.

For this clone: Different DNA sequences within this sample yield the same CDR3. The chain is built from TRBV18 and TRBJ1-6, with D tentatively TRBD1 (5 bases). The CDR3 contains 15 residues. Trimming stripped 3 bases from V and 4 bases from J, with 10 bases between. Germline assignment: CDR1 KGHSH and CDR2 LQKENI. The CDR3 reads CASSPGRSYNSPLHF. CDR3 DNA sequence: TGTGCCAGCTCACCGGGACGTAGTTATAATTCACCCCTCCACTTT.

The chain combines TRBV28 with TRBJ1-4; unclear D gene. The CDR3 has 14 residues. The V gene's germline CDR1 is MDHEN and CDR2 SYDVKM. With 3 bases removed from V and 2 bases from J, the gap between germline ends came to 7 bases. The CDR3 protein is CASSFPATNEKLFF. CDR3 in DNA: TGTGCCAGCAGTTTTCCAGCGACTAATGAAAAACTGTTTTTT. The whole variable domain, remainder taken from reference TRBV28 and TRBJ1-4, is DVKVTQSSRYLVKRTGEKVFLECVQDMDHENMFWYRQDPGLGLRLIYFSYDVKMKEKGDIPEGYSVSREKKERFSLILESASTNQTSMYLCASSFPATNEKLFFGSGTQLSVL.

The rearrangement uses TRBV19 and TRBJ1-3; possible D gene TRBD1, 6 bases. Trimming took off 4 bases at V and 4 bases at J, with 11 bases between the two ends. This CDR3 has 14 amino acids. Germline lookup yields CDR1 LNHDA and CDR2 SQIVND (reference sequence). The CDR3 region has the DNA TGTGCCAGTAGTAGACCCGGACAGGGAAACACCATATATTTT. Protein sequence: CASSRPGQGNTIYF.